The 2 T cell receptor beta chains below were found in one sample sequenced in a study of CD8 T cells in cerebrospinal fluid in Alzheimer's disease. TCRdb reprocessed the 10x single-cell sequencing reads and reports one entry per CDR3 protein, with no DNA. Reported are more than 1,500 distinct CDR3 sequences; the ten largest clones contain 8.8%. The sequenced sample consisted of cerebrospinal fluid. The source is a human donor with mild cognitive impairment.

In terms of frequency, this clonotype is medium-sized. V gene TRBV20-1 combines with J gene TRBJ2-2; TCRdb's D call, TRBD1, is unchecked because there is no DNA. The CDR3 spans 14 residues. Germline V lookup: CDR1 DFQATT, CDR2 SNEGSKA (reference sequence). Here the CDR3 reads CSARTPRGTGELFF.

Measured by frequency, this clonotype is medium-sized (0.01 to 0.1%). The chain is built from TRBV9 and TRBJ2-7; TCRdb designates TRBD1, a call that cannot be tested without DNA. The CDR3 runs to 15 residues. The V gene's germline CDR1 is SGDLS and CDR2 YYNGEE. The CDR3 loop is CASSPGDSILGEQYF. Full variable domain (remainder filled in from reference TRBV9 and TRBJ2-7): DSGVTQTPKHLITATGQRVTLRCSPRSGDLSVYWYQQSLDQGLQFLIQYYNGEERAKGNILERFSAQQFPDLHSELNLSSLELGDSALYFCASSPGDSILGEQYFGPGTRLTVT.